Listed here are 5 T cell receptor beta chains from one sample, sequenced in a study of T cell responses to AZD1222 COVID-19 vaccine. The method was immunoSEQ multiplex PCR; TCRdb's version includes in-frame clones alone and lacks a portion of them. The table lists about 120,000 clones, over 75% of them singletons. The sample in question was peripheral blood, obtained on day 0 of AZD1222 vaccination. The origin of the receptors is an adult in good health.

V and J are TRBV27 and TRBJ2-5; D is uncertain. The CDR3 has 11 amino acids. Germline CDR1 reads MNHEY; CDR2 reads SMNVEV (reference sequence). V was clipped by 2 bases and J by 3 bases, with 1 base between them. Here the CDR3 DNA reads TGTGCCAGCAGTTTAGAAGAGACCCAGTACTTC. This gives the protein CASSLEETQYF.

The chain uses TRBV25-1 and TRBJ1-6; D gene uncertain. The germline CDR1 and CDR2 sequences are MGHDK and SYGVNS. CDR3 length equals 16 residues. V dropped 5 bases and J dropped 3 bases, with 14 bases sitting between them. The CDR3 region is CASSRAREVYNSPLHF. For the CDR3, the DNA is TGTGCCAGCAGTCGGGCCAGAGAGGTCTATAATTCACCCCTCCACTTT.

CDR3 bases: TGTGCCAGCTCACCAAACCAGGGGGGATCAACTAATGAAAAACTGTTTTTT. This codes for CASSPNQGGSTNEKLFF. This sequence joins TRBV18 and TRBJ1-4; 7 positions agree with TRBD1. Germline V gene sequence: CDR1 KGHSH, CDR2 LQKENI. V lost 2 bases to trimming and J lost 0 bases; unmatched junction nucleotides: 6. The CDR3 loop spans 17 amino acids.

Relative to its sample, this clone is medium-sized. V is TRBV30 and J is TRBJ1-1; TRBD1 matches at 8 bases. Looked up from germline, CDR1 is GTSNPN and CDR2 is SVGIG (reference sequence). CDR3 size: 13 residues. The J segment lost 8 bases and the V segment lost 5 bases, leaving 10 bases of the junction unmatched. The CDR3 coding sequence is TGTGCCTGGGTCGGACAGGGCCACCTCGAAGCTTTCTTT. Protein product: CAWVGQGHLEAFF.

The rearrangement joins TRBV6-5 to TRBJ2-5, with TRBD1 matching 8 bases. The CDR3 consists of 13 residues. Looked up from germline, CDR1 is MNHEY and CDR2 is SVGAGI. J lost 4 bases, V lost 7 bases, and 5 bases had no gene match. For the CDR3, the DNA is TGTGCCAGCAACCCGACAGGGGCAGAGACCCAGTACTTC. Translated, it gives CASNPTGAETQYF.